Below are 5 T cell receptor beta chains sequenced from a single sample in a study of radiotherapy plus CTLA-4 blockade in lung cancer. The table came from immunoSEQ multiplex PCR; TCRdb's copy has only in-frame clones and leaves some out. The table includes tens of thousands of clones, approximately 70% detected once. Material: peripheral blood, obtained from a patient treated with radiotherapy plus ipilimumab. These receptors were collected from a human donor with non-small cell lung cancer who had stable disease on radiotherapy plus ipilimumab.

The chain links TRBV2 to TRBJ2-3, with TRBD1 matching over 7 bases. V was pared by 6 bases and J by 4 bases, with 10 bases of the junction left unmatched. The CDR3 contains 15 residues. Germline V gives CDR1 SNHLY, CDR2 FYNNEI. DNA of the CDR3: TGTGCCAGCAGCCCGACAGGGCCCAGGGCAGATACGCAGTATTTT. This gives the protein CASSPTGPRADTQYF.

The chain recombines TRBV20-1 with TRBJ2-1; D is uncertain. CDR1 and CDR2 from the germline V gene are DFQATT and SNEGSKA (reference sequence). The length of the CDR3 is 11 residues. V was clipped by 5 bases and J by 5 bases, with 7 bases between them. The CDR3 coding sequence is TGCAGTGCTTACTCAAACAATGAGCAGTTCTTC. As protein: CSAYSNNEQFF.

The genes are TRBV5-1 and TRBJ2-6; D not certain. In germline, CDR1 is SGHRS, CDR2 YFSETQ. The CDR3 is made up of 15 amino acids. Trimming took off 0 bases at V and 2 bases at J, with 6 bases between the two ends. DNA of the CDR3: TGCGCCAGCAGCTTGGGAGGAACTGGGGCCAACGTCCTGACTTTC. Encoded protein: CASSLGGTGANVLTF.

This clone was observed a few times. This rearrangement joins TRBV10-3 to TRBJ1-2, with D perhaps TRBD1 (6 bases). Germline values: CDR1 ENHRY, CDR2 SYGVKD. This CDR3 has 12 amino acids. Trimming shortened V by 7 bases and J by 9 bases, and 15 bases separated the two germline ends. The CDR3 coding sequence is TGTGCCATCACCCGGGACACACAAAGCTACACCTTC. The encoded protein is CAITRDTQSYTF.

V gene TRBV7-9 combines with J gene TRBJ2-7, with 11 bases fitting TRBD1. Germline V gives CDR1 SEHNR, CDR2 FQNEAQ (reference sequence). The trim removed 1 base at V and 2 bases at J, leaving 4 bases unmatched. The CDR3 contains 16 residues. The CDR3 region has the DNA TGTGCCAGCAGCTTAGGGACAGGGGGCATCACCTACGAGCAGTACTTC. Translated, it gives CASSLGTGGITYEQYF.